Listed here are 23 T cell receptor beta chains from one sample, sequenced in a study of blood T cell repertoires in COVID-19. The protocol was immunoSEQ multiplex PCR, while the TCRdb copy is restricted to in-frame clones and leaves out a portion. The sample includes more than 150,000 clones, 65% to 85% of them seen just once. Sequencing was done on a sample of peripheral blood. The receptors were sampled from a woman of 80 years or more with acute or convalescent COVID-19.

The chain couples TRBV5-1 to TRBJ2-7; D might be TRBD1 (6 bases). The CDR3 length is 13 residues. Per germline, CDR1 SGHRS and CDR2 YFSETQ. V was cut by 1 base and J by 2 bases, with 7 bases left in between. DNA of the CDR3: TGCGCCAGCAGCTTGCGGGACACCTACGAGCAGTACTTC. Its protein product is CASSLRDTYEQYF. Supplemented by reference TRBV5-1 and TRBJ2-7, the full variable domain reads KAGVTQTPRYLIKTRGQQVTLSCSPISGHRSVSWYQQTPGQGLQFLFEYFSETQRNKGNFPGRFSGRQFSNSRSEMNVSTLELGDSALYLCASSLRDTYEQYFGPGTRLTVT.

The chain uses TRBV19 and TRBJ2-3, with TRBD1 identical over 9 bases. V trimming: 5 bases; J trimming: 2 bases; junction bases outside the gene matches: 11. CDR3 size: 17 residues. Germline V gene lookup returns CDR1 LNHDA and CDR2 SQIVND (reference sequence). DNA for the CDR3: TGTGCCAGTAGTGTGTACCCGGGACAGGGCGTCACAGATACGCAGTATTTT. Encoded protein: CASSVYPGQGVTDTQYF. Looking up the rest from reference TRBV19 and TRBJ2-3 gives the full variable domain: DGGITQSPKYLFRKEGQNVTLSCEQNLNHDAMYWYRQDPGQGLRLIYYSQIVNDFQKGDIAEGYSVSREKKESFPLTVTSAQKNPTAFYLCASSVYPGQGVTDTQYFGPGTRLTVL.

The chain combines TRBV28 with TRBJ2-1, with 12 bases that match TRBD2. CDR1 is MDHEN, CDR2 SYDVKM, per germline. The CDR3 is made up of 19 amino acids. V was clipped by 2 bases and J by 2 bases; unmatched bases: 10. In DNA, the CDR3 is TGTGCCAGCAGTTTAAGGGCTAGCGGGAGGGGCGGACCCTACAATGAGCAGTTCTTC. Translating it yields CASSLRASGRGGPYNEQFF. Combining the CDR3 with reference TRBV28 and TRBJ2-1 gives the whole variable domain DVKVTQSSRYLVKRTGEKVFLECVQDMDHENMFWYRQDPGLGLRLIYFSYDVKMKEKGDIPEGYSVSREKKERFSLILESASTNQTSMYLCASSLRASGRGGPYNEQFFGPGTRLTVL.

V and J are TRBV19 and TRBJ2-7; 9 bases fit TRBD1. CDR1 and CDR2 (germline): LNHDA, SQIVND (reference sequence). V shed 1 base, J shed 2 bases, and the junction held 3 bases outside the gene matches. The CDR3 is 15 amino acids. CDR3 nucleotide sequence: TGTGCCAGTAGTATAGTGGGACAGGGACCCTACGAGCAGTACTTC. This sequence encodes CASSIVGQGPYEQYF.

This clone has more than one count but fewer than ten. This chain uses TRBV7-3 with TRBJ1-1; D gene uncertain. In germline, CDR1 is SGHTA, CDR2 FQGTGA. This CDR3 spans 12 amino acids. Trimming stripped 5 bases from V and 10 bases from J, with 14 bases between. CDR3 sequence: CASSANSRSAFF. The CDR3 coding sequence is TGTGCCAGCAGCGCGAACAGCCGTTCAGCTTTCTTT.

The J gene is TRBJ2-5, the V gene TRBV20-1; TRBD1 matches at 8 bases. Germline V lookup: CDR1 DFQATT, CDR2 SNEGSKA (reference sequence). CDR3 length: 10 residues. Trimming at V came to 8 bases and at J to 5 bases, leaving 1 base not matched to a gene. The CDR3 bases are TGCAGTACAGGGGGGGAGACCCAGTACTTC. Translated, it gives CSTGGETQYF.

As regards this clone: With only one base between it and a far larger clone, this is likely a read error. This chain connects TRBV27 to TRBJ2-5; the D gene is possibly TRBD2 (6 bases). Trimming shortened V by 8 bases and J by 4 bases, and 23 bases separated the two germline ends. Germline-derived CDR1 and CDR2 are MNHEY and SMNVEV (reference sequence). The CDR3 has 16 residues. Here the CDR3 DNA reads TGTGCCAGCTGTCGATCCCCGGGGAGGCGGACAGAGACCCAGTACTTC. Its protein is CASCRSPGRRTETQYF.

The genes are TRBV5-1 and TRBJ2-5, with 11 bases fitting TRBD2. The CDR3 runs 17 residues. Germline V gene lookup returns CDR1 SGHRS and CDR2 YFSETQ. V dropped 1 base and J dropped 1; count of bases not matched to a gene: 6. Here the CDR3 DNA reads TGCGCCAGCAGCTTGCAGCCTAGCGGGGGGACCCAAGAGACCCAGTACTTC. Translated: CASSLQPSGGTQETQYF.

The V and J genes are TRBV29-1 and TRBJ2-5, with D tentatively TRBD1 (5 bases). The V gene lost 8 bases and the J gene lost 5 bases, with 9 bases spanning the gap. The CDR3 length is 10 residues. CDR1 is SQVTM, CDR2 ANQGSEA, per germline. The CDR3 reads CSYYRETQYF. CDR3 in DNA: TGCAGCTACTACAGGGAGACCCAGTACTTC.

This clone occurred many times. V usage is TRBV6-2 or TRBV6-3 and J usage is TRBJ2-2, with TRBD2 matching over 11 bases. V lost 3 bases and J lost 5; bases outside the gene matches: 11. From germline, CDR1 is MNHEY and CDR2 SVGEGT. The CDR3 loop spans 18 amino acids. The CDR3 nucleotides read TGTGCCAGCAGTTATCTACTAGCGGGAGTCAGGCGGACCGGGGAGCTGTTTTTT. Protein sequence: CASSYLLAGVRRTGELFF.

The chain is built from TRBV27 and TRBJ1-5; TRBD1 aligns across 7 bases. The ends lost 8 bases at V and 0 bases at J; junction bases unmatched: 10. This CDR3 has 16 residues. CDR1 and CDR2 from the germline V gene are MNHEY and SMNVEV (reference sequence). Here the CDR3 reads CASRETGYYSNQPQHF. Here the CDR3 DNA reads TGTGCCAGCCGAGAGACAGGGTATTATAGCAATCAGCCCCAGCATTTT.

Only a few counts were recorded for this clone. The chain has TRBV6-5 and TRBJ1-2; TRBD1 agrees at 9 bases. Germline V CDR1 and CDR2: MNHEY, SVGAGI. The V gene end was trimmed by 3 bases and the J gene end by 9 bases; junction bases not matched to a gene: 8. The CDR3 length is 14 residues. The CDR3 spells CASSYTGGASSYTF. CDR3 nucleotides: TGTGCCAGCAGTTATACAGGGGGCGCGTCGAGCTACACCTTC.

The CDR3, as DNA: TGTGCCAGCAGCGTAGTGGGCGGGAGCGATGAGCAGTTCTTC. It encodes CASSVVGGSDEQFF. The genes are TRBV9 and TRBJ2-1; 7 bases align to TRBD2. The trim removed 0 bases at V and 8 bases at J, leaving 5 bases unmatched. This CDR3 spans 14 amino acids. The germline V gene encodes CDR1 SGDLS and CDR2 YYNGEE. The entire variable domain, with the rest obtained from reference TRBV9 and TRBJ2-1, is as follows: DSGVTQTPKHLITATGQRVTLRCSPRSGDLSVYWYQQSLDQGLQFLIQYYNGEERAKGNILERFSAQQFPDLHSELNLSSLELGDSALYFCASSVVGGSDEQFFGPGTRLTVL.

The chain links TRBV18 to TRBJ1-4; TRBD1 might be the D (6 bases). The CDR3 is 15 amino acids. Trimming took 6 bases from V and 3 from J, leaving 14 bases between them. The germline V gene encodes CDR1 KGHSH and CDR2 LQKENI. For the CDR3, the DNA is TGTGCCAGCTCCCCGGAGGACAGACCTAATGAAAAACTGTTTTTT. Protein: CASSPEDRPNEKLFF.

A remark on this clone: One end of the junction fails to match germline, which may point to a read error. This same CDR3 is encoded by further DNA sequences in the sample. The genes are TRBV2 and TRBJ1-2; 7 positions match TRBD1. Germline CDR1 SNHLY, CDR2 FYNNEI. This CDR3 region has 14 residues. CDR3 in DNA: TGTGCCAGTAGTGGACAACAGGGGATGGGTGGCTACACCTTC. Translation gives CASSGQQGMGGYTF.

This clone was seen only once. The chain has TRBV2 and TRBJ1-2, with 8 bases aligning to TRBD1. V was clipped by 6 bases and J by 6 bases; unmatched bases: 3. The CDR3 spans 12 residues. Germline CDR1 is SNHLY and CDR2 is FYNNEI. The CDR3 reads CASRRTGNGYTF. As DNA, the CDR3 is TGTGCCAGCAGACGGACAGGGAATGGCTACACCTTC.

The chain recombines TRBV5-1 with TRBJ2-5; 8 bases align to TRBD1. In germline, CDR1 is SGHRS, CDR2 YFSETQ. This CDR3 is built from 14 residues. The V gene end was trimmed by 4 bases and the J gene end by 1 base; junction bases not matched to a gene: 3. The CDR3 nucleotides read TGCGCCAGCAGCCCCGGGACAGGCCAAGAGACCCAGTACTTC. Its translation is CASSPGTGQETQYF.

This chain joins TRBV28 and TRBJ2-1; D might be TRBD2 (5 bases). Per the germline V gene, CDR1 is MDHEN and CDR2 is SYDVKM. The germline V and J ends were trimmed by 5 bases and 0 bases, with 11 bases remaining between them. The CDR3 is 15 amino acids. The CDR3 reads CASSPTRSSYNEQFF. For the CDR3, the DNA is TGTGCCAGCAGTCCCACTAGGAGCTCCTACAATGAGCAGTTCTTC.

The gene calls are TRBV5-5 and TRBJ1-4; D not resolved. The CDR3 length is 16 residues. Germline V gives CDR1 SGHKS, CDR2 YYEKEE (reference sequence). Trimming shortened V by 4 bases and J by 0 bases, and 13 bases separated the two germline ends. For the CDR3, the DNA is TGTGCCAGCAGCCACGCGAGCGGTTCAACTAATGAAAAACTGTTTTTT. This encodes CASSHASGSTNEKLFF.

The chain couples TRBV15 to TRBJ2-1; 12 positions match TRBD1. V shed 1 base, J shed 9 bases, and the junction held 10 bases outside the gene matches. Germline CDR1 reads LNHNV; CDR2 reads YYDKDF (reference sequence). The CDR3 spans 17 residues. The DNA for the CDR3 is TGTGCCACCAGCAGAGTCAGAGGGACAGGGGGCATGGGTGAGCAGTTCTTC. Amino acids: CATSRVRGTGGMGEQFF. The full variable domain, rest sourced from reference TRBV15 and TRBJ2-1, is DAMVIQNPRYQVTQFGKPVTLSCSQTLNHNVMYWYQQKSSQAPKLLFHYYDKDFNNEADTPDNFQSRRPNTSFCFLDIRSPGLGDTAMYLCATSRVRGTGGMGEQFFGPGTRLTVL.

The chain has TRBV2 and TRBJ1-5; a possible D gene is TRBD1 (5 bases). Germline CDR1 SNHLY, CDR2 FYNNEI. V gave up 7 bases and J gave up 3 bases, with 10 bases separating them. CDR3 length equals 13 residues. The CDR3 reads CASTLDNNQPQHF. CDR3 DNA: TGTGCCAGCACCTTGGACAACAATCAGCCCCAGCATTTT.

This chain connects TRBV28 to TRBJ1-1; no clear D. With 8 bases removed from V and 5 bases from J, the gap between germline ends came to 21 bases. Germline values: CDR1 MDHEN, CDR2 SYDVKM. This CDR3 is built from 15 residues. CDR3: CASPPTLGSKTEAFF. The CDR3 DNA sequence: TGTGCCAGCCCGCCTACTCTCGGTTCGAAGACTGAAGCTTTCTTT. Looking up the rest from reference TRBV28 and TRBJ1-1 gives the full variable domain: DVKVTQSSRYLVKRTGEKVFLECVQDMDHENMFWYRQDPGLGLRLIYFSYDVKMKEKGDIPEGYSVSREKKERFSLILESASTNQTSMYLCASPPTLGSKTEAFFGQGTRLTVV.

This chain connects TRBV28 to TRBJ1-1; possibly TRBD1 for D (6 bases). CDR1 MDHEN and CDR2 SYDVKM come from the germline V gene. V lost 6 bases and J 3 bases, leaving 11 bases between the germline ends. The CDR3 sequence is 13 residues long. In DNA, the CDR3 is TGTGCCAGCAGCCCAGACAGGTACACTGAAGCTTTCTTT. Protein: CASSPDRYTEAFF.